The present T cell receptor (beta chain) was sequenced within a study of cytotoxic CD8 clonotypes in ibrutinib-treated CLL. Generated by immunoSEQ multiplex PCR, the TCRdb table keeps only in-frame clones and is missing some. The repertoire consists of about 150,000 clones, with about 80% occurring once and the leading ten covering around 4.9%. This clone appeared a few times. Its antigen is still unknown. Study-level findings and limits: T-cell clonality at baseline went above that of age-matched healthy donors and rose and fell with circulating CD8+ T-cell counts. Clonality was higher at ibrutinib response and returned toward baseline at progression.

Germline-derived CDR1 and CDR2 are LNHNV and YYDKDF (reference sequence). There are 15 residues in the CDR3. Trimming stripped 3 bases from V and 2 bases from J, with 11 bases between. This material consisted of PBMCs, taken after 24 months of ibrutinib treatment. The receptor's source is a human donor with chronic lymphocytic leukemia. The chain combines TRBV15 with TRBJ1-5; D possibly corresponds to TRBD1 (5 bases). DNA of the CDR3: TGTGCCACCAGCAGTCGAGTGGGGGGCAATCAGCCCCAGCATTTT. It codes for CATSSRVGGNQPQHF. The full variable domain, with the rest looked up from reference TRBV15 and TRBJ1-5, is DAMVIQNPRYQVTQFGKPVTLSCSQTLNHNVMYWYQQKSSQAPKLLFHYYDKDFNNEADTPDNFQSRRPNTSFCFLDIRSPGLGDTAMYLCATSSRVGGNQPQHFGDGTRLSIL.